These 27 T cell receptor beta chains were sequenced from one sample in a study of blood T cell repertoires in COVID-19. Produced via immunoSEQ multiplex PCR; TCRdb's table is partial and in-frame only. This table has 200,000 to 300,000 clones, around 87% appearing once. The specimen was peripheral blood. The receptors were gathered from a woman in her fifties or sixties with acute or convalescent COVID-19.

To note about this clone: Other nucleotide sequences in the sample specify the same CDR3. V usage is TRBV28 and J usage is TRBJ2-2, with a weak D call TRBD1 (5 bases). CDR1 is MDHEN, CDR2 SYDVKM, per germline. Between the trimmed V and J ends, which lost 7 bases and 5 bases, there was a span of 8 bases. The CDR3 has 12 amino acids. The CDR3 protein is CASTQGTGELFF. The DNA of the CDR3 is TGTGCCAGCACCCAGGGTACCGGGGAGCTGTTTTTT.

J is TRBJ1-1 and V is TRBV28, with 9 bases matching TRBD1. The germline CDR1 and CDR2 sequences are MDHEN and SYDVKM. J gave up 0 bases and V 5 bases, and 4 bases lay outside the gene matches. The CDR3 totals 15 residues. The CDR3 is CASSGTGGLNTEAFF. The CDR3 region has the DNA TGTGCCAGCAGTGGAACAGGGGGCTTGAACACTGAAGCTTTCTTT.

Regarding this clone: This sample includes further DNA sequences coding for the same CDR3. CDR3 DNA: TGTGCCAGCAGTTTAAGGGGAAGGTATGGCTACACCTTC. Translation: CASSLRGRYGYTF. The rearrangement uses TRBV28 and TRBJ1-2; perhaps TRBD1 as D (5 bases). Germline V gene sequence: CDR1 MDHEN, CDR2 SYDVKM. This CDR3 is built from 13 residues. The V end was cut by 2 bases, the J end by 5 bases, with 9 bases between.

The chain links TRBV28 to TRBJ1-2; D is unclear. Looked up from germline, CDR1 is MDHEN and CDR2 is SYDVKM. The ends were cut back, 6 bases at V and 4 bases at J, with 15 bases in the middle. CDR3 length: 14 amino acids. The CDR3 DNA sequence: TGTGCCAGCAGCCCCCTGGGCTTAGGCTATGGCTACACCTTC. Translation gives CASSPLGLGYGYTF.

V and J are TRBV9 and TRBJ1-4; TRBD1 matches at 8 bases. In germline, CDR1 is SGDLS, CDR2 YYNGEE. The CDR3 has 15 amino acids. Losses at the gene ends were 3 bases for V and 8 bases for J; bases not matched to a gene: 9. CDR3 sequence reads: CASSERTGIEEKLFF. The CDR3 DNA is TGTGCCAGCAGCGAACGGACAGGGATAGAAGAAAAACTGTTTTTT.

This sequence joins TRBV11-1 and TRBJ1-6; D might be TRBD1 (5 bases). Germline CDR1 and CDR2: SGHAT and FQDESV (reference sequence). V was shortened by 5 bases and J by 5 bases, with 13 bases between the two germline ends. The CDR3 spans 15 residues. DNA for the CDR3: TGTGCCAGCAGCACAGGCAGTCGGGATAATTCACCCCTCCACTTT. This encodes CASSTGSRDNSPLHF.

This clone was counted once. The V and J genes are TRBV27 and TRBJ2-1; 16 bases are a match to TRBD2. Germline assignment: CDR1 MNHEY and CDR2 SMNVEV (reference sequence). There are 19 residues in the CDR3. Trimming removed 2 bases from V and 0 bases from J; junction bases left unmatched: 4. The CDR3 is CASSLTGLAGGSSYNEQFF. In nucleotides, the CDR3 is TGTGCCAGCAGTTTAACGGGACTAGCGGGGGGGAGCTCCTACAATGAGCAGTTCTTC.

The chain carries TRBV19 and TRBJ1-1; D is perhaps TRBD1 (5 bases). Germline V gene lookup returns CDR1 LNHDA and CDR2 SQIVND (reference sequence). Trimming took off 7 bases at V and 4 bases at J, with 13 bases between the two ends. CDR3 length: 13 residues. The CDR3 is CASTPSGGTEAFF. The CDR3 nucleotides are TGTGCCAGTACCCCGTCGGGGGGCACTGAAGCTTTCTTT.

CDR3 in amino acids: CASSLAWTSGPNTGELFF. As DNA, the CDR3 is TGTGCCAGCAGCTTAGCTTGGACTAGCGGACCCAACACCGGGGAGCTGTTTTTT. The chain employs TRBV13 and TRBJ2-2, with 10 bases fitting TRBD2. V was clipped by 1 base and J by 2 bases; unmatched bases: 7. This CDR3 contains 18 residues. CDR1 PRHDT and CDR2 FYEKMQ come from the germline V gene (reference sequence). The full variable domain, its missing parts supplied by reference TRBV13 and TRBJ2-2, is AAGVIQSPRHLIKEKRETATLKCYPIPRHDTVYWYQQGPGQDPQFLISFYEKMQSDKGSIPDRFSAQQFSDYHSELNMSSLELGDSALYFCASSLAWTSGPNTGELFFGEGSRLTVL.

The CDR3 nucleotides are TGTGCCAGCAGCTACAGTGGACTAGCGGGATTCGGGGGACAAGGGGAGCTGTTTTTT. This translates into CASSYSGLAGFGGQGELFF. This rearrangement joins TRBV7-3 to TRBJ2-2; the match to TRBD2 covers 12 bases. The CDR3 runs to 19 residues. The ends lost 4 bases at V and 8 bases at J; junction bases unmatched: 17. Germline V CDR1 and CDR2: SGHTA, FQGTGA.

V usage is TRBV28 and J usage is TRBJ2-7; TRBD1 matches at 7 bases. The V gene's germline CDR1 is MDHEN and CDR2 SYDVKM. This CDR3 has 13 residues. With V trimmed by 6 bases and J by 2 bases, 4 bases remained unmatched. For the CDR3, the DNA is TGTGCCAGCAGGACAGGGAATACCTACGAGCAGTACTTC. This gives the protein CASRTGNTYEQYF. Complete variable domain (other parts from reference TRBV28 and TRBJ2-7): DVKVTQSSRYLVKRTGEKVFLECVQDMDHENMFWYRQDPGLGLRLIYFSYDVKMKEKGDIPEGYSVSREKKERFSLILESASTNQTSMYLCASRTGNTYEQYFGPGTRLTVT.

The V and J genes are TRBV6-1 and TRBJ2-4; the D is unclear. The V gene's germline CDR1 is MNHNS and CDR2 SASEGT. V lost 1 base, J lost 2 bases, and 9 bases lay in between. The CDR3 loop spans 15 amino acids. The CDR3 loop reads CASSEGHSSKNIQYF. The CDR3 coding sequence is TGTGCCAGCAGTGAAGGTCACAGTTCCAAAAACATTCAGTACTTC.

The V call is TRBV3-1 (or the pseudogene TRBV3-2), the J call TRBJ2-1; D not resolved. CDR3 size: 15 residues. The germline CDR1 and CDR2 sequences are LGHDT and YNNKEL (reference sequence). The ends were cut back, 6 bases at V and 0 bases at J, with 12 bases in the middle. CDR3 nucleotides: TGTGCCAGCAGTCCCAGAGGCAGCTCCTACAATGAGCAGTTCTTC. Amino acids: CASSPRGSSYNEQFF.

The genes are TRBV27 and TRBJ1-4, with 7 bases fitting TRBD1. CDR3 size: 16 residues. Trimming removed 6 bases from V and 8 bases from J; junction bases left unmatched: 15. Germline V gene data show CDR1 as MNHEY and CDR2 as SMNVEV (reference sequence). CDR3 loop: CASSLMGTVFREKLFF. The CDR3 DNA is TGTGCCAGCAGCCTGATGGGGACAGTCTTTCGAGAAAAACTGTTTTTT.

This chain joins TRBV5-1 and TRBJ2-2; unclear D gene. CDR1 and CDR2 (germline): SGHRS, YFSETQ. The CDR3 covers 13 residues. Trimming cost V 7 bases and J 5 bases, with 12 bases left between them. CDR3 nucleotide sequence: TGCGCCAGCTCAGTGGGCGTAACCGGGGAGCTGTTTTTT. Translating it yields CASSVGVTGELFF.

The rearrangement uses TRBV30 and TRBJ1-1; D is unresolved. The CDR3 has 13 residues. The germline V gene encodes CDR1 GTSNPN and CDR2 SVGIG (reference sequence). The V gene lost 3 bases and the J gene lost 1 base, with 9 bases spanning the gap. This CDR3 reads CAWRQAKNTEAFF. The CDR3 DNA reads TGTGCCTGGAGGCAAGCAAAGAACACTGAAGCTTTCTTT.

This chain connects TRBV28 to TRBJ2-7, with 9 bases lining up with TRBD1. V lost 6 bases, J lost 3 bases, and 12 bases stayed unmatched. Germline V CDR1 and CDR2: MDHEN, SYDVKM. The CDR3 sequence is 16 residues long. The CDR3 DNA follows: TGTGCCAGCAGCTCCGCCCCGGGACAGGGAAACTACGAGCAGTACTTC. Translating it yields CASSSAPGQGNYEQYF. Drawing the rest from reference TRBV28 and TRBJ2-7, the complete variable domain is DVKVTQSSRYLVKRTGEKVFLECVQDMDHENMFWYRQDPGLGLRLIYFSYDVKMKEKGDIPEGYSVSREKKERFSLILESASTNQTSMYLCASSSAPGQGNYEQYFGPGTRLTVT.

This clone was seen a handful of times. The rearrangement joins TRBV18 to TRBJ1-3; D gene unclear. The CDR3 is 14 amino acids. Trimming shortened V by 3 bases and J by 4 bases, and 10 bases separated the two germline ends. Germline V gene data show CDR1 as KGHSH and CDR2 as LQKENI. The CDR3, as DNA: TGTGCCAGCTCACCGTCCAGGTCGGGAAACACCATATATTTT. Encoded protein: CASSPSRSGNTIYF.

The V call is TRBV9, the J call TRBJ1-4; 8 nucleotides match TRBD1. The junction had 10 bases not matched to a gene; V was cut back by 0 bases and J by 12 bases. The CDR3 is 15 residues long. In germline, CDR1 is SGDLS, CDR2 YYNGEE. As DNA, the CDR3 is TGTGCCAGCAGCGTAGGTCGAATCGGACAGGGTCAACTGTTTTTT. Its protein product is CASSVGRIGQGQLFF.

The genes are TRBV24-1 and TRBJ2-1, with 7 bases aligning to TRBD2. The germline gives CDR1 KGHDR, CDR2 SFDVKD. The CDR3 extends over 16 amino acids. V was pared by 2 bases and J by 4 bases, with 7 bases of the junction left unmatched. DNA of the CDR3: TGTGCCACCAGTGATTGGGGGAGGGGTGTTTACAATGAGCAGTTCTTC. Protein sequence: CATSDWGRGVYNEQFF.

The chain couples TRBV7-2 to TRBJ2-3; 16 bases map to TRBD2. Germline trimming cut 0 bases from V and 2 bases from J; bases unmatched to any gene: 14. The CDR3 is made up of 22 amino acids. Germline-derived CDR1 and CDR2 are SGHTA and FQGNSA. The CDR3 protein is CASSLAWGGTGTSGRDTDTQYF. The CDR3 DNA is TGTGCCAGCAGCTTAGCATGGGGGGGTACCGGGACTAGCGGGAGGGACACAGATACGCAGTATTTT. Looking up the rest from reference TRBV7-2 and TRBJ2-3 gives the full variable domain: GAGVSQSPSNKVTEKGKDVELRCDPISGHTALYWYRQSLGQGLEFLIYFQGNSAPDKSGLPSDRFSAERTGGSVSTLTIQRTQQEDSAVYLCASSLAWGGTGTSGRDTDTQYFGPGTRLTVL.

The rearrangement uses TRBV27 and TRBJ1-6, with TRBD1 identical over 10 bases. The V gene end was trimmed by 2 bases and the J gene end by 6 bases; junction bases not matched to a gene: 1. The CDR3 is 15 residues long. Germline CDR1 and CDR2: MNHEY and SMNVEV (reference sequence). CDR3 region: CASSLRTGGNSPLHF. The CDR3 DNA follows: TGTGCCAGCAGTTTAAGGACAGGGGGTAATTCACCCCTCCACTTT.

J is TRBJ2-2 and V is TRBV19; perhaps TRBD1 as D (6 bases). Germline V lookup: CDR1 LNHDA, CDR2 SQIVND (reference sequence). V lost 11 bases and J lost 13, with 23 bases in between. CDR3 size: 13 residues. The CDR3 region has the DNA TGTGCCTCTAAATTACAGGGCAAGATTGGGCTGTTTTTT. Translating it yields CASKLQGKIGLFF. Full variable domain (missing parts from reference TRBV19 and TRBJ2-2): DGGITQSPKYLFRKEGQNVTLSCEQNLNHDAMYWYRQDPGQGLRLIYYSQIVNDFQKGDIAEGYSVSREKKESFPLTVTSAQKNPTAFYLCASKLQGKIGLFFGEGSRLTVL.

This clone has just a few counts. The chain links TRBV6-5 to TRBJ2-3; 9 nucleotides line up with TRBD1. Germline V gene data show CDR1 as MNHEY and CDR2 as SVGAGI. V shed 6 bases, J shed 7 bases, and the junction held 8 bases outside the gene matches. CDR3 length equals 14 residues. The CDR3 loop reads CASRTGGSSYTQYF. The CDR3 DNA sequence: TGTGCCAGCAGAACAGGGGGCTCTTCATATACGCAGTATTTT.

The gene calls are TRBV7-9 and TRBJ1-1; D may be TRBD1 (5 bases). V dropped 5 bases and J dropped 4 bases, with 8 bases sitting between them. The germline V gene has CDR1 SEHNR and CDR2 FQNEAQ (reference sequence). This CDR3 has 12 residues. The CDR3 DNA reads TGTGCCAGCAGCCACGGGGGCACTGAAGCTTTCTTT. It codes for CASSHGGTEAFF.

V and J are TRBV7-8 and TRBJ2-3; 11 bases are a match to TRBD2. With V trimmed by 5 bases and J by 4 bases, 5 bases remained unmatched. The CDR3 covers 15 residues. Germline V gives CDR1 SGHVS, CDR2 FQNEAQ. CDR3 amino acids: CASSQLAGEADTQYF. CDR3 DNA: TGTGCCAGCAGCCAACTAGCGGGAGAGGCAGATACGCAGTATTTT.

The chain uses TRBV5-5 and TRBJ1-6; weak D call: TRBD1 (5 bases). Trimming left V 0 bases short and J 7 bases short, with 11 bases between. The CDR3 has 15 residues. The germline V gene encodes CDR1 SGHKS and CDR2 YYEKEE (reference sequence). This chain's CDR3 is CASSLGATGNSPLHF. The CDR3 DNA is TGTGCCAGCAGCTTGGGGGCCACAGGAAATTCACCCCTCCACTTT. Full variable domain (rest looked up from reference TRBV5-5 and TRBJ1-6): DAGVTQSPTHLIKTRGQQVTLRCSPISGHKSVSWYQQVLGQGPQFIFQYYEKEERGRGNFPDRFSARQFPNYSSELNVNALLLGDSALYLCASSLGATGNSPLHFGNGTRLTVT.